This T cell receptor beta chain was sequenced in a study of naive and memory T cell subsets. Losses at the gene ends were 0 bases for V and 2 bases for J; bases not matched to a gene: 11. CDR3 length equals 18 residues. CDR1 and CDR2 (germline): MGHRA, YSYEKL. This clonotype was seen a handful of times. After the first PCR, alpha and beta chain libraries were processed separately. Cells stained for CD3, CD4, CD8, CD45RA, CD27 and viability were sorted into four CD45RA/CD27 subsets. The beta constant-region primer was an equimolar mix of two oligonucleotides covering TRBC1 and TRBC2. A 12-nucleotide UMI and the SP2 primer were added to the cDNA 3' end by oligonucleotide ligation. Using its own MiXCR run on the UMI-ligation and nested PCR reads, TCRdb lists one record per CDR3 protein. The table records 150,000 or so distinct CDR3 sequences, over 15% of them present only once.

V gene TRBV4-1 combines with J gene TRBJ2-5, with 8 bases aligning to TRBD2. The origin of this receptor is a human donor in good health. The sequencing sample was made of naive CD4+ T cells from blood. CDR3 in amino acids: CASSQDRKMAGGQETQYF. CDR3 DNA sequence: TGCGCCAGCAGCCAAGATAGAAAAATGGCGGGGGGACAAGAGACCCAGTACTTC.